These 25 T cell receptor beta chains came from one sample sequenced in a study of T cells in Graves' hyperthyroidism and ophthalmopathy (dated by TCRdb to the late 2010s). Libraries were prepared through multiplex PCR. Sequencing instrument: Illumina HiSeq 2000. The TCR beta CDR3 regions were amplified from RNA transcripts. The TCR CDR3 was subjected to a first round of RT-PCR using the HTBI primer set and the Qiagen OneStep RT-PCR kit. The public reads were reprocessed in TCRdb via fastp at Q25 and MiXCR, keeping in-frame beta chains. Rows matching on CDR3 protein sequence are summarized as one entry with the most common DNA and genes. For this sample there are approximately 590,000 distinct CDR3 sequences; 35% to 55% appear just once. The ten largest clones represent 8% to 8.5% of the sample. The sample comprised peripheral blood or thyroid tissue (not recorded which). These receptors were collected from a woman aged 18-30 years with Graves' hyperthyroidism. Donor details come from another sample of the same person, matched by shared clones.

V gene TRBV10-3 combines with J gene TRBJ1-2, with 8 bases that match TRBD1. Germline CDR1 is ENHRY and CDR2 is SYGVKD. After removal of 4 bases from V and 6 bases from J, the junction contained 10 bases not matched to a gene. The CDR3 sequence is 15 residues long. The CDR3 sequence: CAISGSGGAVNGYTF. As DNA, the CDR3 is TGTGCCATCAGTGGGTCAGGGGGCGCGGTGAATGGCTACACCTTC.

This clonotype has a count of ten or more. The gene calls are TRBV7-6 and TRBJ1-2, with D possibly TRBD1 on 6 matching bases. This CDR3 is 15 amino acids long. V was trimmed by 6 bases and J by 4 bases, leaving 18 bases between them. The V gene's germline CDR1 is SGHVS and CDR2 FNYEAQ. The CDR3 sequence is CASSQGGTVGYGYTF. CDR3 nucleotides: TGTGCCAGCAGTCAAGGGGGGACCGTCGGCTATGGCTACACCTTC.

As regards this clonotype: One junction end does not reproduce the germline sequence, and a read error may be involved. This chain joins TRBV20-1 and TRBJ2-7; 16 bases are a match to TRBD2. This CDR3 spans 16 amino acids. Germline V gene lookup returns CDR1 DFQATT and CDR2 SNEGSKA (reference sequence). This chain's CDR3 is CSAGDPGLAGGHEQYF. The DNA of the CDR3 is TGCAGTGCTGGAGACCCGGGACTAGCGGGAGGGCACGAGCAGTACTTC.

The chain joins TRBV20-1 to TRBJ1-2; possibly TRBD1 for D (6 bases). CDR1 is DFQATT, CDR2 SNEGSKA, per germline (reference sequence). The CDR3 consists of 13 residues. Trimming stripped 4 bases from V and 8 bases from J, with 17 bases between. The CDR3 region is CSANPRGGAGYTF. CDR3 DNA: TGCAGTGCTAACCCGAGGGGGGGGGCAGGCTACACCTTC.

The V gene is TRBV19, the J gene TRBJ2-5; 7 bases align to TRBD2. The ends lost 3 bases at V and 3 bases at J; junction bases unmatched: 4. From germline, CDR1 is LNHDA and CDR2 SQIVND (reference sequence). The CDR3 is 14 amino acids. This CDR3 is CASSMGLRKETQYF. Written as DNA, the CDR3 is TGTGCCAGTAGTATGGGACTACGGAAAGAGACCCAGTACTTC.

There are many counts of this clonotype. The DNA of the CDR3 is TGTGCCAGCAACGAAGAGAGGACTGAAGCTTTCTTT. Its translation: CASNEERTEAFF. The genes are TRBV2 and TRBJ1-1; the D is unclear. Between the trimmed V and J ends, which lost 7 bases and 5 bases, there was a span of 11 bases. Germline values: CDR1 SNHLY, CDR2 FYNNEI. The CDR3 runs to 12 residues.

The rearrangement uses TRBV12-3 or TRBV12-4 and TRBJ1-5; a weak D match, TRBD1 (5 bases). The ends were cut back, 5 bases at V and 2 bases at J, with 13 bases in the middle. The CDR3 sequence is 15 residues long. Written as DNA, the CDR3 is TGTGCCAGCAGTCCGCACTTAGGGGGCAATCAGCCCCAGCATTTT. This translates into CASSPHLGGNQPQHF.

This clonotype was observed a few times. The gene calls are TRBV7-2 and TRBJ1-5; 7 nucleotides match TRBD1. Germline-derived CDR1 and CDR2 are SGHTA and FQGNSA. With V trimmed by 4 bases and J by 6 bases, 9 bases remained unmatched. The CDR3 loop spans 15 amino acids. CDR3 bases: TGTGCCAGCAGCTCACAGGGGTTTGGTAGTCAGCCCCAGCATTTT. It codes for CASSSQGFGSQPQHF.

The chain joins TRBV7-2 to TRBJ1-3, with D unresolved. The CDR3 extends over 11 amino acids. Germline CDR1 SGHTA, CDR2 FQGNSA. V lost 5 bases and J 8 bases, leaving 7 bases between the germline ends. CDR3 nucleotide sequence: TGTGCCAGCAGCACCGGACACACCATATATTTT. This gives the protein CASSTGHTIYF. Full variable domain (remainder filled in from reference TRBV7-2 and TRBJ1-3): GAGVSQSPSNKVTEKGKDVELRCDPISGHTALYWYRQSLGQGLEFLIYFQGNSAPDKSGLPSDRFSAERTGGSVSTLTIQRTQQEDSAVYLCASSTGHTIYFGEGSWLTVV.

This chain links TRBV7-9 with TRBJ2-5; D gene uncertain. The germline V gene encodes CDR1 SEHNR and CDR2 FQNEAQ (reference sequence). V lost 4 bases, J lost 0 bases, and 12 bases lay in between. The CDR3 is 15 amino acids. The CDR3 sequence: CASSSDWVNQETQYF. The CDR3 bases are TGTGCCAGCAGCTCAGATTGGGTTAACCAAGAGACCCAGTACTTC.

The V gene is TRBV24-1, the J gene TRBJ2-5, with 9 bases lining up with TRBD1. Trimming removed 5 bases from V and 1 base from J; junction bases left unmatched: 16. The CDR3 length is 19 residues. The germline CDR1 and CDR2 sequences are KGHDR and SFDVKD. For the CDR3, the DNA is TGTGCCACCAGTGCCCCAACCGGGACAGGGCCGGTGCTCCAAGAGACCCAGTACTTC. Translating gives CATSAPTGTGPVLQETQYF.

This clonotype showed up just once. The chain carries TRBV7-9 and TRBJ2-7, with 9 bases aligning to TRBD1. The CDR3 is 14 residues long. Per germline, CDR1 SEHNR and CDR2 FQNEAQ (reference sequence). V lost 5 bases and J lost 6; bases outside the gene matches: 8. CDR3: CASSRQGEGLEQYF. The CDR3 DNA follows: TGTGCCAGCAGCCGACAGGGGGAGGGCCTCGAGCAGTACTTC. The whole variable domain, filled in from reference TRBV7-9 and TRBJ2-7, reads DTGVSQNPRHKITKRGQNVTFRCDPISEHNRLYWYRQTLGQGPEFLTYFQNEAQLEKSRLLSDRFSAERPKGSFSTLEIQRTEQGDSAMYLCASSRQGEGLEQYFGPGTRLTVT.

The chain carries TRBV2 and TRBJ1-6, with TRBD1 identical over 7 bases. CDR1 is SNHLY, CDR2 FYNNEI, per germline. The J segment lost 11 bases and the V segment lost 4 bases, leaving 8 bases of the junction unmatched. CDR3 length: 14 amino acids. The CDR3 sequence: CASSGTAGGPPLHF. The CDR3 DNA reads as TGTGCCAGCAGTGGAACGGCAGGGGGACCACCCCTCCACTTT. Full variable domain (remainder filled in from reference TRBV2 and TRBJ1-6): EPEVTQTPSHQVTQMGQEVILRCVPISNHLYFYWYRQILGQKVEFLVSFYNNEISEKSEIFDDQFSVERPDGSNFTLKIRSTKLEDSAMYFCASSGTAGGPPLHFGNGTRLTVT.

This clonotype appeared many times. The chain joins TRBV7-2 to TRBJ1-2; 7 nucleotides align to TRBD1. Per germline, CDR1 SGHTA and CDR2 FQGNSA. V was clipped by 5 bases and J by 5 bases; unmatched bases: 5. The CDR3 spans 13 residues. CDR3 in amino acids: CASSRGQVYGYTF. CDR3 DNA sequence: TGTGCCAGCAGCCGAGGACAGGTTTATGGCTACACCTTC.

The chain carries TRBV25-1 and TRBJ1-2, with a tentative D call TRBD1 (6 bases). The CDR3 contains 11 residues. Germline CDR1 reads MGHDK; CDR2 reads SYGVNS. As DNA, the CDR3 is TGTGCTAGTACAGGGATCTATGGCTACACCTTC. Encoded protein: CASTGIYGYTF.

This clonotype was counted a few times. The genes are TRBV29-1 and TRBJ1-4, with D possibly being TRBD1 (6 bases). The V gene's germline CDR1 is SQVTM and CDR2 ANQGSEA. Trimming pared 7 bases from V and 4 bases from J, leaving 13 bases between. The CDR3 is made up of 13 amino acids. The CDR3 spells CSAEQGRNEKLFF. The CDR3 DNA reads as TGCAGCGCCGAACAGGGCCGTAATGAAAAACTGTTTTTT.

This clonotype occurred once. The chain carries TRBV7-8 and TRBJ2-5; 9 positions agree with TRBD1. The length of the CDR3 is 15 residues. The J segment lost 4 bases and the V segment lost 5 bases, leaving 8 bases of the junction unmatched. Germline assignment: CDR1 SGHVS and CDR2 FQNEAQ. CDR3 coding DNA: TGTGCCAGCAGCCCTAACAGGGGGCGAGGAGAGACCCAGTACTTC. Its protein product is CASSPNRGRGETQYF.

The chain carries TRBV10-3 and TRBJ2-2, with no clear D. Germline CDR1 is ENHRY and CDR2 is SYGVKD. V lost 6 bases, J lost 1 base, and 12 bases lay in between. The CDR3 length is 15 residues. The CDR3 coding sequence is TGTGCCATCAGCCAAGATGCCAGGAACACCGGGGAGCTGTTTTTT. Encoded protein: CAISQDARNTGELFF.

CDR3 DNA sequence: TGCAGCGTTACGGGAGGGACGGGGCAGCCCCAGCATTTT. This gives the protein CSVTGGTGQPQHF. The chain links TRBV29-1 to TRBJ1-5, with D perhaps matching TRBD1 (5 bases). V lost 5 bases to trimming and J lost 7 bases, with 15 bases between them. Germline CDR1 reads SQVTM; CDR2 reads ANQGSEA. The CDR3 extends over 13 amino acids.

This clonotype was observed a handful of times. This chain uses TRBV11-2 with TRBJ1-5; maybe TRBD1 (6 bases). CDR1 and CDR2 from the germline V gene are SGHAT and FQNNGV. V lost 1 base and J 3 bases, leaving 13 bases between the germline ends. The CDR3 has 16 residues. Here the CDR3 reads CASSLVSQGANQPQHF. CDR3 DNA: TGTGCCAGCAGCTTAGTATCACAGGGAGCCAATCAGCCCCAGCATTTT.

The genes are TRBV20-1 and TRBJ2-5; no firm D call. Between the trimmed V and J ends, which lost 4 bases and 1 base, there was a span of 13 bases. This CDR3 contains 14 residues. Germline CDR1 reads DFQATT; CDR2 reads SNEGSKA (reference sequence). The DNA for the CDR3 is TGCAGTGCTATACCCGGCCAACTCCAAGAGACCCAGTACTTC. Its protein is CSAIPGQLQETQYF.

This clonotype has just a few counts. The chain combines TRBV19 with TRBJ1-5; D unresolved. V lost 7 bases and J 3 bases, leaving 13 bases between the germline ends. This CDR3 is built from 14 residues. The germline V gene encodes CDR1 LNHDA and CDR2 SQIVND (reference sequence). The CDR3 is CASKEGMNNQPQHF. CDR3 DNA sequence: TGTGCCAGTAAGGAGGGTATGAACAATCAGCCCCAGCATTTT.

In this sample, this clonotype turned up a few times. The chain joins TRBV12-3 or TRBV12-4 to TRBJ2-7; D remains unclear. The V gene lost 1 base and the J gene lost 5 bases, with 6 bases spanning the gap. The CDR3 runs 12 residues. CDR3 DNA: TGTGCCAGCAGTTTAGAGTCAGACGAGCAGTACTTC. This encodes CASSLESDEQYF.

Comments on this clonotype: A much larger clone lies a single base off, so this may be a read error. This sequence joins TRBV2 and TRBJ1-4; D is possibly TRBD1 (5 bases). The CDR3 extends over 14 amino acids. Trimming pared 6 bases from V and 8 bases from J, leaving 16 bases between. The germline CDR1 and CDR2 sequences are SNHLY and FYNNEI. Here the CDR3 DNA reads TGTGCCAGCAGCTTAGAGGACATCAGCGAAAAACTGTTTTTT. Its protein is CASSLEDISEKLFF.

The chain is built from TRBV19 and TRBJ2-7, with 7 bases matching TRBD1. V was clipped by 6 bases and J by 0 bases; unmatched bases: 5. The CDR3 length is 14 residues. Germline lookup yields CDR1 LNHDA and CDR2 SQIVND (reference sequence). For the CDR3, the DNA is TGTGCCAGTAGGGAGACAGGGAGCTCCTACGAGCAGTACTTC. Protein product: CASRETGSSYEQYF.